A single sample is the source of the 6 T cell receptor beta chains below, sequenced in a study of cytomegalovirus exposure and HLA in healthy donors. Use of 60 Vbeta and 13 Jbeta primers characterized the PCR. Profiling relied on immunoSEQ multiplex PCR, and the TCRdb table lists in-frame clones only, not all of them. Among about 180,000 clones listed, approximately 80% were seen once. Material: PBMCs. Receptors originate from a girl aged 2 to 10 in good health and CMV-seropositive.

The rearrangement uses TRBV15 and TRBJ1-5; 11 positions agree with TRBD1. This CDR3 comprises 16 residues. V was pared by 5 bases and J by 0 bases, with 3 bases of the junction left unmatched. Germline V gene sequence: CDR1 LNHNV, CDR2 YYDKDF (reference sequence). The chain's CDR3 is CATSWDRGYSNQPQHF. DNA of the CDR3: TGTGCCACCAGCTGGGACAGGGGGTATAGCAATCAGCCCCAGCATTTT.

V usage is TRBV7-8 and J usage is TRBJ1-5; no definite D call. The CDR3 runs 14 residues. Trimming stripped 0 bases from V and 3 bases from J, with 6 bases between. The V gene's germline CDR1 is SGHVS and CDR2 FQNEAQ. The CDR3 nucleotides read TGTGCCAGCAGCTTAGCCACAGCCAATCAGCCCCAGCATTTT. Encoded protein: CASSLATANQPQHF.

The chain carries TRBV30 and TRBJ2-6; TRBD1 matches 8 bases. This CDR3 is built from 15 residues. Germline CDR1 reads GTSNPN; CDR2 reads SVGIG (reference sequence). The V and J ends lost 2 bases and 0 bases, in that order; junction bases with no gene match: 0. The CDR3, as DNA: TGTGCCTGGAGTCAGGGGGCCTCTGGGGCCAACGTCCTGACTTTC. Translated, it gives CAWSQGASGANVLTF.

The chain links TRBV10-2 to TRBJ1-2, with a tentative D call TRBD1 (5 bases). The CDR3 covers 14 residues. V dropped 4 bases and J dropped 6 bases, with 15 bases sitting between them. Germline CDR1 and CDR2: WSHSY and SAAADI. The CDR3 DNA follows: TGCGCCAGCAGTGCCTTAGGCAGGGCCGATGGCTACACCTTC. Its protein is CASSALGRADGYTF.

V gene TRBV19 combines with J gene TRBJ2-7, with D possibly TRBD2 on 5 matching bases. Germline V gene data show CDR1 as LNHDA and CDR2 as SQIVND (reference sequence). Trimming took 4 bases from V and 1 from J, leaving 11 bases between them. The CDR3 length is 14 residues. The CDR3 loop is CASSTWTDSYEQYF. CDR3 DNA sequence: TGTGCCAGTAGTACCTGGACTGATTCCTACGAGCAGTACTTC.

V and J are TRBV21-1 and TRBJ2-5; the DNA was not used to check the table's D call, TRBD2. TRBV21-1 is annotated as a pseudogene. The CDR3 consists of 15 residues. The CDR3 region is CASSPGGYVEETQYF. The CDR3, as DNA: TGTGCCAGCAGCCCGGGGGGGTACGTAGAAGAGACCCAGTACTTC.